The clone carrying this TCR beta chain has a single count. Despite likely unrecorded immune exposures, the donors were nominally healthy at the time of sampling. The data originate from a study of cytomegalovirus exposure and HLA in healthy donors. 13 Jbeta primers and 60 Vbeta primers were used for the PCR. Using immunoSEQ multiplex PCR, the repertoire was profiled, and TCRdb retains in-frame clones only, with some absent. The sample carries about 180,000 clones, 75% to 85% recorded once. The sequencing input was PBMCs. This sequence originates from a woman aged 50 to 60 in good health and CMV-seropositive.

The DNA of the CDR3 is TGTGCCAGCAGCGGGGGGGGTAATCAAGAGACCCAGTACTTC. Amino acids: CASSGGGNQETQYF. The gene calls are TRBV5-4 and TRBJ2-5, with 7 bases fitting TRBD2. Losses at the gene ends were 4 bases for V and 2 bases for J; bases not matched to a gene: 5. The CDR3 is 14 residues long. CDR1 and CDR2 from the germline V gene are SGHNT and YYREEE (reference sequence).